This entry lists 4 T cell receptor beta chains sequenced from one sample in a study of blood T cell repertoires in COVID-19. Sequencing used immunoSEQ multiplex PCR; TCRdb keeps in-frame clones, though not all of them. Of tens of thousands of clones in the sample, roughly three quarters are singletons; the top ten hold approximately 30%. Sequenced sample: peripheral blood. The source is a human donor in a cohort sampled during active COVID-19.

The chain carries TRBV5-5 and TRBJ2-7; 7 bases fit TRBD1. The CDR3 is 13 amino acids. V trimming: 5 bases; J trimming: 2 bases; junction bases outside the gene matches: 4. Germline V CDR1 and CDR2: SGHKS, YYEKEE (reference sequence). For the CDR3, the DNA is TGTGCCAGCAGAGGGGACAGAGCCTACGAGCAGTACTTC. This encodes CASRGDRAYEQYF. The full variable domain, rest sourced from reference TRBV5-5 and TRBJ2-7, is DAGVTQSPTHLIKTRGQQVTLRCSPISGHKSVSWYQQVLGQGPQFIFQYYEKEERGRGNFPDRFSARQFPNYSSELNVNALLLGDSALYLCASRGDRAYEQYFGPGTRLTVT.

V and J are TRBV6-1 and TRBJ1-2, with D possibly TRBD1 on 6 matching bases. The CDR3 extends over 17 amino acids. The V gene's germline CDR1 is MNHNS and CDR2 SASEGT. Trimming removed 3 bases at V and 8 bases at J, with 25 bases between. The CDR3 here is CASSDLQYLGERGGYTF. As DNA, the CDR3 is TGTGCCAGCAGTGACCTCCAGTACCTCGGGGAGAGGGGGGGCTACACCTTC.

The chain is built from TRBV5-1 and TRBJ2-1; 7 nucleotides line up with TRBD1. The germline CDR1 and CDR2 sequences are SGHRS and YFSETQ. J gave up 8 bases and V 1 base, and 12 bases lay outside the gene matches. The CDR3 consists of 16 residues. The CDR3 DNA follows: TGCGCCAGCAGCTTGTCCCCCGGACAGGCGAGGGATGAGCAGTTCTTC. Translated: CASSLSPGQARDEQFF.

This clone was picked up a small number of times. This chain uses TRBV2 with TRBJ2-5; D uncertain. Per the germline V gene, CDR1 is SNHLY and CDR2 is FYNNEI. V was pared by 4 bases and J by 5 bases, with 5 bases between. CDR3 size: 11 residues. The chain's CDR3 is CASSVGETQYF. CDR3 coding DNA: TGTGCCAGCAGTGTCGGGGAGACCCAGTACTTC.